This T cell receptor beta chain was retrieved from a study of PD-1 blockade in classical Hodgkin lymphoma. The overall study: On a schedule of every 2 weeks, patients received nivolumab 3 mg/kg intravenously.

General observations from the study: Complete responders' baseline diversity resembled that of newly diagnosed patients. The study found that TCR diversity rose significantly by C4D1 in CD4+ but not CD8+ cells.

TCRdb's copy holds only in-frame clones and misses some; the assay was immunoSEQ multiplex PCR. The sample includes some 150,000 clones, approximately 80% seen only once; the top ten take roughly 9.2%. Every patient experienced relapse after autologous stem cell transplantation, and brentuximab vedotin exposure varied. V was clipped by 4 bases and J by 4 bases, with 5 bases between them. Germline V gives CDR1 SGHRS, CDR2 YFSETQ. The CDR3 is 11 residues long. As for this clone: Its specificity is unknown. The identical CDR3 is also encoded by other nucleotide sequences in the sample.

Sequenced here: peripheral blood mononuclear cells (PBMCs), sampled before the second cycle of nivolumab. The chain is built from TRBV5-1 and TRBJ2-5; D unclear. This receptor was taken from a human donor with classical Hodgkin lymphoma. The CDR3: CASSLRETQYF. CDR3 sequence (DNA): TGCGCCAGCAGCCTGAGAGAGACCCAGTACTTC. Full variable domain (remainder filled in from reference TRBV5-1 and TRBJ2-5): KAGVTQTPRYLIKTRGQQVTLSCSPISGHRSVSWYQQTPGQGLQFLFEYFSETQRNKGNFPGRFSGRQFSNSRSEMNVSTLELGDSALYLCASSLRETQYFGPGTRLLVL.